This is a list of T cell receptor beta chains from one sample in a study of blood T cell repertoires in COVID-19. Generated by immunoSEQ multiplex PCR, the TCRdb table keeps only in-frame clones and is missing some. The data contain 97,000 or so clones, around 90% of them seen just once; the ten biggest clones take up roughly 3.1%. Sequencing used peripheral blood. The origin of the receptors is a middle-aged man with active or convalescent COVID-19. CDR3s include the opening cysteine and the closing phenylalanine or tryptophan. The D gene is left open where the match is weak. Clone size is not always given. Where it is, it says once, few, many or a class for expanded clones.

d_gene,v_gene,len,abundance,j_gene,CDR3aa,CDR3nt
.,TRBV2,11,.,TRBJ1-5,CASSEAIAQHF,TGTGCCAGCAGTGAAGCGATAGCGCAGCATTTT
.,TRBV4-1,14,.,TRBJ1-1,CASSRSGGGVEAFF,TGCGCCAGCAGCCGATCCGGAGGGGGGGTTGAAGCTTTCTTT
.,TRBV19,14,.,TRBJ2-2,CASSRAVSTGELFF,TGTGCCAGTAGTCGAGCTGTCTCCACCGGGGAGCTGTTTTTT
.,TRBV5-5,13,once,TRBJ1-2,CASSLVGGGGYTF,TGTGCCAGCAGCTTGGTTGGGGGCGGCGGCTACACCTTC
TRBD1,TRBV6-5,14,.,TRBJ2-7,CASRSLTGQGEQYF,TGTGCCAGCAGATCCCTGACAGGGCAAGGCGAGCAGTACTTC
.,TRBV30,11,.,TRBJ2-7,CAWSSQNEQYF,TGTGCCTGGAGTAGTCAGAACGAGCAGTACTTC
TRBD2,TRBV27,14,.,TRBJ2-3,CASRGAGGEDTQYF,TGTGCCAGCAGAGGGGCGGGGGGCGAGGATACGCAGTATTTT
.,TRBV3-1/TRBV3-2,13,few,TRBJ2-1,CASSRGTYNEQFF,TGTGCCAGCAGCCGGGGCACCTACAATGAGCAGTTCTTC
TRBD2,TRBV3-1/TRBV3-2,20,.,TRBJ2-1,CASSQYNIGTSGGPYNEQFF,TGTGCCAGCAGCCAATATAACATTGGGACTAGCGGGGGGCCCTACAATGAGCAGTTCTTC
.,TRBV24-1,17,.,TRBJ2-3,CATSDLTWVGGTDTQYF,TGTGCCACCAGTGATTTGACTTGGGTAGGGGGCACAGATACGCAGTATTTT
TRBD2,TRBV15,14,.,TRBJ2-2,CATSSGGDTGELFF,TGTGCCACCAGCAGTGGGGGGGACACCGGGGAGCTGTTTTTT
.,TRBV11-2,13,many,TRBJ1-1,CASSSRQNTEAFF,TGTGCCAGCAGCTCCAGACAGAACACTGAAGCTTTCTTT
.,TRBV6-1,17,few,TRBJ1-2,CASSDPPLYRVDYGYTF,TGTGCCAGCAGTGACCCCCCCCTATACAGGGTGGACTATGGCTACACCTTC
.,TRBV11-2,14,.,TRBJ2-3,CASSLALAVDTQYF,TGTGCCAGCAGCTTAGCCCTAGCAGTAGATACGCAGTATTTT
TRBD1,TRBV19,14,.,TRBJ2-5,CASRSGTGGETQYF,TGTGCCAGTAGGTCCGGGACAGGGGGAGAGACCCAGTACTTC
.,TRBV12-3/TRBV12-4,11,.,TRBJ1-1,CASSGESEAFF,TGTGCCAGCTCAGGGGAATCTGAAGCTTTCTTT
TRBD2,TRBV27,16,once,TRBJ2-2,CASSSLAGGLGGELFF,TGTGCCAGCAGTTCACTAGCGGGGGGGCTGGGCGGGGAGCTGTTTTTT
.,TRBV1,19,.,TRBJ2-2,CTSSQEGPGLAFVTGELFF,TGCACCAGCAGCCAAGAAGGGCCGGGACTAGCGTTTGTCACCGGGGAGCTGTTTTTT
.,TRBV9,15,.,TRBJ2-7,CASSLGGTAVYEQYF,TGTGCCAGCAGCCTAGGCGGGACGGCAGTTTACGAGCAGTACTTC
TRBD1,TRBV18,14,.,TRBJ1-2,CASSPTGTGGAYTF,TGTGCCAGCTCGCCTACAGGGACAGGGGGCGCGTACACCTTC
TRBD2,TRBV3-1/TRBV3-2,17,.,TRBJ2-3,CASSQDPSGPTVDTQYF,TGTGCCAGCAGCCAAGACCCTAGCGGCCCTACCGTAGATACGCAGTATTTT
.,TRBV24-1,13,once,TRBJ2-5,CATSRGASETQYF,TGTGCCACCAGTCGGGGGGCCTCTGAGACCCAGTACTTC
.,TRBV2,15,few,TRBJ1-4,CASSDRSSTNEKLFF,TGTGCCAGCAGTGATCGGAGCTCAACTAATGAAAAACTGTTTTTT
TRBD2,TRBV6-1,18,.,TRBJ2-1,CASSEEGRGAMVFNEQFF,TGTGCCAGCAGTGAAGAGGGGAGGGGCGCGATGGTCTTCAATGAGCAGTTCTTC
.,TRBV5-1,15,.,TRBJ2-2,CASSFGQEDTGELFF,TGCGCCAGCAGCTTTGGCCAGGAAGACACCGGGGAGCTGTTTTTT
.,TRBV5-5,11,.,TRBJ2-7,CASSLVDEQYF,TGTGCCAGCAGCTTAGTAGACGAGCAGTACTTC
.,TRBV19,12,.,TRBJ2-3,CASSALTDTQYF,TGTGCCAGTAGTGCCCTAACAGATACGCAGTATTTT
TRBD1,TRBV7-2,17,.,TRBJ2-3,CASSLSGQGVTQDTQYF,TGTGCCAGCAGCTTATCAGGACAGGGGGTCACACAAGATACGCAGTATTTT
TRBD1,TRBV2,14,.,TRBJ1-5,CASRGTGWNQPQHF,TGTGCCAGCAGGGGGACAGGGTGGAATCAGCCCCAGCATTTT
.,TRBV5-6,13,.,TRBJ1-5,CASSLVGAQPQHF,TGTGCCAGCAGCTTGGTTGGGGCCCAGCCCCAGCATTTT
.,TRBV7-2,16,few,TRBJ2-2,CASSLARAPSLGELFF,TGTGCCAGCAGCTTAGCGCGGGCACCTTCTCTCGGGGAGCTGTTTTTT
TRBD1,TRBV18,14,.,TRBJ2-7,CASSPPGQGYEQYF,TGTGCCAGCTCACCACCGGGACAGGGGTACGAGCAGTACTTC
TRBD1,TRBV7-9,13,.,TRBJ2-1,CASSSGQGHEQFF,TGTGCCAGCAGCTCGGGACAGGGGCATGAGCAGTTCTTC
TRBD1,TRBV18,14,.,TRBJ1-2,CASSPNGQDDGYTF,TGTGCCAGCTCACCTAACGGACAGGACGATGGCTACACCTTC
TRBD2,TRBV6-2/TRBV6-3,15,.,TRBJ2-5,CASSYGNGGQETQYF,TGTGCCAGCAGTTACGGGAACGGGGGGCAAGAGACCCAGTACTTC